A single sample gave rise to the 3 T cell receptor beta chains below, sequenced in a study of blood T cell repertoires in COVID-19. Here immunoSEQ multiplex PCR was the method, and the copy in TCRdb shows in-frame clones only, minus some. The table lists about 80,000 clones, around nine tenths of them singletons. Material: peripheral blood. Every receptor here comes from a man aged 70-80 years with active or convalescent COVID-19.

This chain connects TRBV28 to TRBJ2-3; the match to TRBD1 covers 8 bases. Germline V CDR1 and CDR2: MDHEN, SYDVKM. This CDR3 is 14 amino acids long. With V trimmed by 2 bases and J by 6 bases, 4 bases remained unmatched. CDR3 DNA: TGTGCCAGCAGTTTACAGGGGGCTTTGGATACGCAGTATTTT. This gives the protein CASSLQGALDTQYF.

In its sample, this clone was seen once. V and J are TRBV5-1 and TRBJ1-4, with 7 bases matching TRBD1. With 5 bases clipped from V and 7 bases from J, the junction kept 8 bases outside the gene matches. CDR1 and CDR2 (germline): SGHRS, YFSETQ. CDR3 length: 14 residues. CDR3 DNA sequence: TGCGCCAGCAGTAAACAGGGGTTTGGTGAAAAACTGTTTTTT. It yields the protein CASSKQGFGEKLFF.

V is TRBV7-9 and J is TRBJ1-2; 8 nucleotides match TRBD1. There are 13 residues in the CDR3. V shed 4 bases, J shed 6 bases, and the junction held 4 bases outside the gene matches. Germline loops: CDR1 SEHNR, CDR2 FQNEAQ (reference sequence). The CDR3 region is CASSYTGGDGYTF. CDR3 DNA sequence: TGTGCCAGCAGCTATACAGGGGGAGATGGCTACACCTTC.